This entry features one TCR beta chain sequence. The sample originates from a study of blood T cell repertoires in COVID-19. Study details: Cohort 3 recovered donors had two negative PCRs, clearance, or symptom resolution.

TCRdb's table, derived via immunoSEQ multiplex PCR, lists solely in-frame clones and lacks some. The profile covers around 190,000 clones, with roughly 86% appearing a single time and 20% to 25% taken by the ten largest. The CDR3 is 15 amino acids. Losses at the gene ends were 1 base for V and 2 bases for J; bases not matched to a gene: 1. Germline CDR1 reads LGHNA; CDR2 reads YNFKEQ. The chain carries TRBV4-2 and TRBJ2-7; 11 positions match TRBD1. The sample was PBMCs or T cells enriched from blood (not recorded which). The sequence was collected from a woman in her thirties or forties in a cohort exposed to, infected with or recovered from COVID-19 (not recorded which). The CDR3: CASSQGTGGPYEQYF. The CDR3, as DNA: TGTGCCAGCAGCCAAGGGACAGGGGGCCCCTACGAGCAGTACTTC.